Listed below are T cell receptor beta chains from one sample, sequenced in a study of tumor-infiltrating lymphocytes in localized non-small cell lung cancer. Produced via immunoSEQ multiplex PCR; TCRdb's table is partial and in-frame only. The sample holds 12,000 to 15,000 clones, approximately 71% seen once. Material for sequencing was uninvolved lung tissue not adjacent to the tumor. Source of these receptors: a human donor with non-small cell lung cancer. Both conserved end residues are part of each CDR3. D genes are given only for firm matches. Clone size is shown for a subset of rows, as once, few, many or a class of expanded clone.

j_call clone_size v_call d_call cdr3_nt cdr3_aa
TRBJ2-6 . TRBV14 TRBD1 TGTGCCAGCAGCCAAGCGACAGGGAAATTAAACTCTGGGGCCAACGTCCTGACTTTC CASSQATGKLNSGANVLTF
TRBJ1-1 . TRBV5-4 . TGTGCCAGCAGATCCGCCGGGTGGAACACTGAAGCTTTCTTT CASRSAGWNTEAFF
TRBJ1-6 . TRBV28 . TGTGCCAGCAGTTTGCGGAATTCACCCCTCCACTTT CASSLRNSPLHF
TRBJ2-2 . TRBV5-4 TRBD2 TGTGCCAGCAGCTTAGCGGGGGGGAACACCGGGGAGCTGTTTTTT CASSLAGGNTGELFF
TRBJ2-3 . TRBV11-3 TRBD1 TGTGCCAGCAGCTTAGGTTACAGGGGCGGGTCGGATACGCAGTATTTT CASSLGYRGGSDTQYF
TRBJ1-6 . TRBV6-1 . TGTGCCAGCAGGGAGAATTCACCCCTCCACTTT CASRENSPLHF
TRBJ1-1 . TRBV1 . TGCACCAGCAGCCATCCTGCGGGGACTGAAGCTTTCTTT CTSSHPAGTEAFF
TRBJ2-5 few TRBV7-2 TRBD1 TGTGCCAGCAGCTTCTGGACAGGGCCGGAGACCCAGTACTTC CASSFWTGPETQYF
TRBJ2-1 few TRBV7-3 TRBD1 TGTGCCAGCAGCGGGACAGGGCTCCTTCCGCTCTTCTTC CASSGTGLLPLFF
TRBJ2-2 medium-sized TRBV27 TRBD1 TGTGCCAGCACTAATATCGACAGGGTGAACACCGGGGAGCTGTTTTTT CASTNIDRVNTGELFF
TRBJ2-3 . TRBV7-2 TRBD1 TGTGCCAGCAGCCCCGACTCTTTGGGGACAGATACACAGTATTTT CASSPDSLGTDTQYF
TRBJ1-2 . TRBV28 . TGTGCCAGCAGTTTATCAGAGCATGACGGCGTGCCGGACTATGGCTACACCTTC CASSLSEHDGVPDYGYTF
TRBJ2-7 . TRBV5-4 TRBD2 TGTGCCAGCAGCTTGAGCGGGAGGCTCGAGCAGTACTTC CASSLSGRLEQYF
TRBJ2-5 . TRBV28 . TGTGCCAGCAGTTCGGGTAACAGCCAAGAGACCCAGTACTTC CASSSGNSQETQYF
TRBJ1-2 . TRBV29-1 TRBD1 TGCAGCGCGGGGACAGGGTATGGGAACACCTTC CSAGTGYGNTF
TRBJ1-2 . TRBV2 . TGTGCCAGCAGTGAAATGGACTATGGCTACACCTTC CASSEMDYGYTF
TRBJ2-1 once TRBV6-5 . TGTGCCAGCAGTTACTTCGCAGGGGAGGGTGAGCAGTTCTTC CASSYFAGEGEQFF
TRBJ1-3 . TRBV11-2 . TGTGCCAGCAGCTTAGATCGACCTCGGACGGTTGGGTCTGGAAACACCATATATTTT CASSLDRPRTVGSGNTIYF
TRBJ2-1 . TRBV7-2 . TGTGCCAGCAGGGTTAGCAATGAGCAGTTCTTC CASRVSNEQFF
TRBJ2-3 few TRBV7-9 TRBD2 TGTGCCAGCAGCTTTGAGCGGGGGAGGACAGATACGCAGTATTTT CASSFERGRTDTQYF
TRBJ1-2 . TRBV27 . TGTGCCAGCACCCCGGGGGGGTATGTGGCTGGCTACACCTTC CASTPGGYVAGYTF
TRBJ1-5 . TRBV19 . TGTGCCAGTAGTAAGGGCAGGGAGCCCCAGCCCCAGCATTTT CASSKGREPQPQHF